This entry describes one T cell receptor (beta chain). Other DNA sequences in this specimen translate into the identical CDR3. This entry belongs to a study of blood T cell repertoires in COVID-19. Study-level information: Samples taken during acute and convalescent COVID-19 were collected in the United States, Italy and Spain. PBMCs, B-cell-depleted T cells, or T cells provided the cDNA or gDNA that made up the material.

TCRdb's table, derived via immunoSEQ multiplex PCR, lists solely in-frame clones and lacks some. The profile covers 150,000 or so clones, with 77% appearing a single time and more than 8.5% taken by the ten largest. Germline V gives CDR1 MDHEN, CDR2 SYDVKM. Trimming pared 4 bases from V and 0 bases from J, leaving 16 bases between. The CDR3 totals 17 residues. Specimen: peripheral blood. This sequence originates from a woman aged 50 to 60 with active or convalescent COVID-19. The V call is TRBV28, the J call TRBJ1-5; maybe TRBD1 (6 bases). The CDR3 sequence is CASSYREYGDSNQPQHF. CDR3 sequence (DNA): TGTGCCAGCAGTTACAGGGAATATGGGGATAGCAATCAGCCCCAGCATTTT.